This TCR beta chain was captured in a study of cytomegalovirus exposure and HLA in healthy donors. V lost 2 bases, J lost 0 bases, and 7 bases lay in between. This CDR3 has 15 residues. Germline CDR1 reads KGHSH; CDR2 reads LQKENI. Vbeta (60) and Jbeta (13) primers were used in the PCR. Generated by immunoSEQ multiplex PCR, the TCRdb table keeps only in-frame clones and is missing some. The repertoire holds more than 150,000 clones, with approximately 84% as singletons. With regard to this clone: Antigen unknown.

Study conclusions and caveats: Among immune exposure information, only CMV serostatus was available. One cluster of highly shared sequence variants probably arose as a sequencing artifact. Later on, an analysis found that several of the most significant clusters appeared to be linked to common viral pathogens, which included parvovirus B19.

The V and J genes are TRBV18 and TRBJ2-2; D not certain. This TCR came from a man over 45 in good health and CMV-seronegative. The specimen was PBMCs. For the CDR3, the DNA is TGTGCCAGCTCACCAGCAGAAGCGAACACCGGGGAGCTGTTTTTT. It translates to CASSPAEANTGELFF. Full variable domain (missing parts from reference TRBV18 and TRBJ2-2): NAGVMQNPRHLVRRRGQEARLRCSPMKGHSHVYWYRQLPEEGLKFMVYLQKENIIDESGMPKERFSAEFPKEGPSILRIQQVVRGDSAAYFCASSPAEANTGELFFGEGSRLTVL.